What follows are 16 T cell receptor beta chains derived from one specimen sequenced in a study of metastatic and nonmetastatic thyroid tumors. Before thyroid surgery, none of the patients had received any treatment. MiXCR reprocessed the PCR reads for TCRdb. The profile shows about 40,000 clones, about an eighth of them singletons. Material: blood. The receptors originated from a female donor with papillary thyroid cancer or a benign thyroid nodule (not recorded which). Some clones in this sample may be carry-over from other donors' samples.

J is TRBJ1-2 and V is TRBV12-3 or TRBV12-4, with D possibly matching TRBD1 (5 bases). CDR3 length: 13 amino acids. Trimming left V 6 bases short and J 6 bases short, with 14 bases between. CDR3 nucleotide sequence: TGTGCCAGCAGCACCCGGGGGGAAGATGGCTACACCTTC. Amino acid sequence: CASSTRGEDGYTF.

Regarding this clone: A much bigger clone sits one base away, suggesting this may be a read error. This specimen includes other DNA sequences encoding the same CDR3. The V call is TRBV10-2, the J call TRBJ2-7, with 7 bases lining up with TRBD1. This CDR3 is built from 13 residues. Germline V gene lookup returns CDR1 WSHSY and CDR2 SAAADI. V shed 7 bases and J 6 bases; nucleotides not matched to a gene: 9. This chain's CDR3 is CASTRTGVGEQYF. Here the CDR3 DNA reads TGCGCCAGCACCCGCACAGGGGTGGGCGAGCAGTACTTC.

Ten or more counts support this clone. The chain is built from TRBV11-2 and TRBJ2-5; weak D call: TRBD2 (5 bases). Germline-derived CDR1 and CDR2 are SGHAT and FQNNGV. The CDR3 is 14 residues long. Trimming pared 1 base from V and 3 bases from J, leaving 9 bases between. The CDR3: CASSLATSKETQYF. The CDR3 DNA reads TGTGCCAGCAGCTTAGCCACTAGTAAAGAGACCCAGTACTTC.

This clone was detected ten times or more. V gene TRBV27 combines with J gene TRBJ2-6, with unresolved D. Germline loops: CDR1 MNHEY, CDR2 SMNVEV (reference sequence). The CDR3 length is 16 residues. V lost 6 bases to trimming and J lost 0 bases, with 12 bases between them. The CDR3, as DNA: TGTGCCAGCAGAACCCGGGCGTACTCTGGGGCCAACGTCCTGACTTTC. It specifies CASRTRAYSGANVLTF.

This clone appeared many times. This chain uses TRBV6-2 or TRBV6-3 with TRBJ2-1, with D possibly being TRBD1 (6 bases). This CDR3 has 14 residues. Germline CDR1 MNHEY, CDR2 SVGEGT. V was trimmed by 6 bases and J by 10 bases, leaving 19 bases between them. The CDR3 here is CASRPGYSRGEQFF. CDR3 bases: TGTGCCAGCAGACCCGGCTACTCGAGGGGGGAGCAGTTCTTC.

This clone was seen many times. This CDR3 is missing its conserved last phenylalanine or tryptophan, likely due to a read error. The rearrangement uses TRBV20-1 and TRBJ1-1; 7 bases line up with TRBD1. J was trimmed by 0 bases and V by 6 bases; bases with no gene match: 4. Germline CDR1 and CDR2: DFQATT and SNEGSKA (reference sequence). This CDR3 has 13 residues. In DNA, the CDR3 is TGCAGTGCGACAGGGTTCATGAACACTGAAGCTTTCTCT. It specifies CSATGFMNTEAFS.

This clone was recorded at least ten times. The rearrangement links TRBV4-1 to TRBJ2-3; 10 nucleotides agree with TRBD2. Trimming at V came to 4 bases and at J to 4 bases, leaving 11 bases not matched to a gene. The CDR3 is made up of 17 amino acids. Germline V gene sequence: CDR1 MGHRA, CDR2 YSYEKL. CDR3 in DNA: TGCGCCAGCAGCCCCCTGTTACTAGCGGGATTGTCAGATACGCAGTATTTT. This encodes CASSPLLLAGLSDTQYF.

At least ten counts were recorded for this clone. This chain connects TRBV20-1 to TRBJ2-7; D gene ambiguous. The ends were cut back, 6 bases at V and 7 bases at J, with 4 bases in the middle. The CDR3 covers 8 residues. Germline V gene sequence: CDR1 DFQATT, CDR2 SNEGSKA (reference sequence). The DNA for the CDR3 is TGCAGTGCGGGTGAGCAGTACTTC. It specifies CSAGEQYF.

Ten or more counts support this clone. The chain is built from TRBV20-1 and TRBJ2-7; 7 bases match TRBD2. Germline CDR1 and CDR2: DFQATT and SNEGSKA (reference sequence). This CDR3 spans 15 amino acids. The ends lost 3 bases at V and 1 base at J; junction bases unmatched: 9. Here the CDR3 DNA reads TGCAGTGCTAGTAGATGGGGAGGGACTTCCTACGAGCAGTACTTC. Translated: CSASRWGGTSYEQYF.

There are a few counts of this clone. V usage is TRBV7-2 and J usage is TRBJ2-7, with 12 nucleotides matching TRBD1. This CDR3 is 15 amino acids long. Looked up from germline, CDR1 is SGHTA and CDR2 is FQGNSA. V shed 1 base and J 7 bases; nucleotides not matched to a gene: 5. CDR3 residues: CASSLGGQGAPEQYF. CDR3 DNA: TGTGCCAGCAGCTTAGGGGGACAGGGGGCGCCAGAGCAGTACTTC.

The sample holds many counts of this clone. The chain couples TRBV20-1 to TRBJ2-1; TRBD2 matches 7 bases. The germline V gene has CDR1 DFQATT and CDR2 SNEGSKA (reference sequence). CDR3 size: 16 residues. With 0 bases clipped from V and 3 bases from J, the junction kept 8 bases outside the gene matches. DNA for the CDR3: TGCAGTGCTAGAGAGGTTGCGGGAGCCGGCTACAATGAGCAGTTCTTC. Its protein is CSAREVAGAGYNEQFF.

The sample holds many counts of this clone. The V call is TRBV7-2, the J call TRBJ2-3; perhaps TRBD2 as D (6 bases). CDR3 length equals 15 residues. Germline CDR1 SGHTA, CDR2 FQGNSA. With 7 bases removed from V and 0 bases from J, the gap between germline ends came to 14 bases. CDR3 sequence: CASTRHSGSTDTQYF. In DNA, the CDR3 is TGTGCCAGCACCCGGCATAGCGGAAGCACAGATACGCAGTATTTT.

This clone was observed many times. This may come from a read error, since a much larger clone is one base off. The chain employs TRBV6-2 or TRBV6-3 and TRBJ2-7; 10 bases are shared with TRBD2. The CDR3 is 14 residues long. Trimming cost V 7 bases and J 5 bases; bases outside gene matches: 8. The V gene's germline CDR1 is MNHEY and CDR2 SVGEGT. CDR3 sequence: CASIPSGRAHEQYF. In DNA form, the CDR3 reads TGTGCCAGCATACCCAGCGGGAGGGCCCACGAGCAGTACTTC.

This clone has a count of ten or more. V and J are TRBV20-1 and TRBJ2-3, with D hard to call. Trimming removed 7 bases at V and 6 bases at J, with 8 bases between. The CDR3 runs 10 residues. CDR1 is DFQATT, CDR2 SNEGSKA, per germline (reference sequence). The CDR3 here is CSVRADTQYF. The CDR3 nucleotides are TGCAGTGTTAGGGCGGATACGCAGTATTTT.

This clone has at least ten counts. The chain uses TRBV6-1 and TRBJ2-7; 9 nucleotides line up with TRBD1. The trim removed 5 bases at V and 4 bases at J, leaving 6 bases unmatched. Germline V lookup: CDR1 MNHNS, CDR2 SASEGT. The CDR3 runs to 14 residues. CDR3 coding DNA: TGTGCCAGCAGTCGATTGGGACAGGGTTACGAGCAGTACTTC. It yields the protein CASSRLGQGYEQYF.

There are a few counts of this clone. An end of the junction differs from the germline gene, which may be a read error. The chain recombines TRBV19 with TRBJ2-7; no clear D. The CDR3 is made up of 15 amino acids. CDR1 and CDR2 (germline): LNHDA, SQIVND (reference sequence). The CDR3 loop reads CSSSIPVTPSSEQYF. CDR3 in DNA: TGTTCCAGTAGTATCCCCGTGACTCCTTCCTCCGAGCAGTACTTC.